This T cell receptor beta chain derives from a study of T cell repertoires in cytomegalovirus infection. Study background: HLA-B-restricted CMV epitopes that are well studied were used alongside recently identified HLA-C-restricted ones. Indications of both CMV infection and matching HLA type were provided by public TCR beta signatures.

TCRdb passed the reads through MiXCR, listing each CDR3 protein once. In the table there are some 50,000 distinct CDR3 sequences, about a fifth of which are singletons. The study, taken as a whole, reports: Within the response measured ex vivo, HLA-C-restricted CMV-specific TCR beta clonotypes were dominant. People with CMV and the relevant HLA were identified by cumulative public TCR beta family frequency.

This clonotype was observed a handful of times. Its matching antigen is unknown. Trimming left V 0 bases short and J 6 bases short, with 9 bases between. The CDR3 contains 14 residues. From germline, CDR1 is MRHNA and CDR2 SNTAGT. The chain links TRBV6-4 to TRBJ2-1; no clear D. This TCR was recovered from a human donor in good health (CMV status not recorded). Some clones in this sample may be carry-over from other donors' samples. Sequenced material: CD8+ T cells from cultured PBMCs, taken from culture after CMV antigen stimulation. DNA for the CDR3: TGTGCCAGCAGTGACTCGGATGACCCCAATGAGCAGTTCTTC. It is translated as CASSDSDDPNEQFF.